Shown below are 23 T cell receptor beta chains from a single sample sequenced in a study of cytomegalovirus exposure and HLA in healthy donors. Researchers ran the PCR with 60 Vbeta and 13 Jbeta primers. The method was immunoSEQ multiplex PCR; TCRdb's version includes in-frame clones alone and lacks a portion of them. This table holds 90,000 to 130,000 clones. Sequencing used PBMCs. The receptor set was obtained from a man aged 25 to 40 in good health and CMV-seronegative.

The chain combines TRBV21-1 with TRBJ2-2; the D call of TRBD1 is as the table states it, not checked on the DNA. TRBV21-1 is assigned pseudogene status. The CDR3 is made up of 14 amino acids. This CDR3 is CASSKQEDTGELFF. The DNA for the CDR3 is TGTGCCAGCAGCAAACAGGAAGACACCGGGGAGCTGTTTTTT.

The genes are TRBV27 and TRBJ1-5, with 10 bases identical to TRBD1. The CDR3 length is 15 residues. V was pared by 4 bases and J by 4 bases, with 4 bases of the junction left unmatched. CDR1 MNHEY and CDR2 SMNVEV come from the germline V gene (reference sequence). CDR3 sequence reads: CASSSRQGANQPQHF. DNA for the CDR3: TGTGCCAGCAGTTCGAGACAGGGGGCAAATCAGCCCCAGCATTTT.

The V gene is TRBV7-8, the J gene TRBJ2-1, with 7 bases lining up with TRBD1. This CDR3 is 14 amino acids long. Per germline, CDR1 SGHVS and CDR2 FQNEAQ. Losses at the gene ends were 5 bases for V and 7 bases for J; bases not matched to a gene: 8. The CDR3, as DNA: TGTGCCAGCAGCACCTCGACAGGGTCTAATGAGCAGTTCTTC. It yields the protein CASSTSTGSNEQFF.

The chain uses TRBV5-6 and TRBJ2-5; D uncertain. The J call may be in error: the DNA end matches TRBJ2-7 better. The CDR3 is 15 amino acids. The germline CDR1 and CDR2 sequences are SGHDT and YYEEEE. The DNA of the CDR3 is TGTGCCAGCACCTTCGGCGGCAGCTACTCCTACGAGCAGTACTTC. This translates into CASTFGGSYSYEQYF.

For the CDR3, the DNA is TGTGCCAGTAGCCGCCTAAGCTCTGGAAACACCATATATTTT. It encodes CASSRLSSGNTIYF. The chain has TRBV19 and TRBJ1-3, with no clear D. The length of the CDR3 is 14 residues. Looked up from germline, CDR1 is LNHDA and CDR2 is SQIVND (reference sequence). Trimming shortened V by 6 bases and J by 0 bases, and 9 bases separated the two germline ends.

The CDR3 here is CASSVEPSGHRGDGYTF. The CDR3 coding sequence is TGTGCCAGCAGCGTAGAGCCCTCAGGGCACAGGGGGGATGGCTACACCTTC. The chain uses TRBV9 and TRBJ1-2, with 8 bases fitting TRBD1. This CDR3 comprises 17 residues. V lost 0 bases and J lost 6; bases outside the gene matches: 13. The germline gives CDR1 SGDLS, CDR2 YYNGEE.

Here the CDR3 reads CASSLAQNRGDFPGTF. DNA of the CDR3: TGTGCCAGCAGCTTAGCGCAAAATCGGGGAGACTTCCCCGGCACCTTC. V usage is TRBV7-9 and J usage is TRBJ1-2; no clear D gene. This CDR3 contains 16 residues. Trimming stripped 0 bases from V and 13 bases from J, with 24 bases between. Germline assignment: CDR1 SEHNR and CDR2 FQNEAQ (reference sequence).

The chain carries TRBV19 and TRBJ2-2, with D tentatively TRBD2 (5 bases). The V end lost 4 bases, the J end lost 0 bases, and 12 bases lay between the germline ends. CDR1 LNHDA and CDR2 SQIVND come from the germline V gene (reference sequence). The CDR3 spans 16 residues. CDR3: CASSTMDFPNTGELFF. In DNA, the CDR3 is TGTGCCAGTAGTACCATGGACTTTCCGAACACCGGGGAGCTGTTTTTT.

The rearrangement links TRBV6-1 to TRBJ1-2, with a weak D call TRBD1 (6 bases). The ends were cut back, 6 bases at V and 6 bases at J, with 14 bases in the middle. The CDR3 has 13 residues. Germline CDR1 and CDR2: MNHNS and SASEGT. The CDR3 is CASSRRGGDGYTF. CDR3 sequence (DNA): TGTGCCAGCAGCCGACGAGGGGGGGATGGCTACACCTTC.

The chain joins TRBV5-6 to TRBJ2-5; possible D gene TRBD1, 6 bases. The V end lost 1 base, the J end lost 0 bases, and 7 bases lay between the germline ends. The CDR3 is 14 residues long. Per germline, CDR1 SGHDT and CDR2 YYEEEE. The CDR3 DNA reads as TGTGCCAGCAGCTTGAGGGGGTACCAAGAGACCCAGTACTTC. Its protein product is CASSLRGYQETQYF.

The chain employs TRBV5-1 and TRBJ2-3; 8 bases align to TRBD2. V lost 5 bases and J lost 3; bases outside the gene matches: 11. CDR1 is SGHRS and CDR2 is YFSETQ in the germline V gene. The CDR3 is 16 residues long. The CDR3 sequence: CASRSHGGAGTDTQYF. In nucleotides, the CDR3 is TGCGCCAGCAGGTCTCACGGGGGGGCCGGGACAGATACGCAGTATTTT. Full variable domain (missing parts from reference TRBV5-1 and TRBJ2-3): KAGVTQTPRYLIKTRGQQVTLSCSPISGHRSVSWYQQTPGQGLQFLFEYFSETQRNKGNFPGRFSGRQFSNSRSEMNVSTLELGDSALYLCASRSHGGAGTDTQYFGPGTRLTVL.

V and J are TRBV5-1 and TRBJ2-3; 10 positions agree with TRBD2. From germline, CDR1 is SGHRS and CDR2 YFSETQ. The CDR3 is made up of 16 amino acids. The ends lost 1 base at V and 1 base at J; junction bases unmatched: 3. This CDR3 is CASSLLGLAGTDTQYF. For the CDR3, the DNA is TGCGCCAGCAGCTTGTTAGGACTAGCGGGCACAGATACGCAGTATTTT. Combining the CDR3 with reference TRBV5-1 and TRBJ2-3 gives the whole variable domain KAGVTQTPRYLIKTRGQQVTLSCSPISGHRSVSWYQQTPGQGLQFLFEYFSETQRNKGNFPGRFSGRQFSNSRSEMNVSTLELGDSALYLCASSLLGLAGTDTQYFGPGTRLTVL.

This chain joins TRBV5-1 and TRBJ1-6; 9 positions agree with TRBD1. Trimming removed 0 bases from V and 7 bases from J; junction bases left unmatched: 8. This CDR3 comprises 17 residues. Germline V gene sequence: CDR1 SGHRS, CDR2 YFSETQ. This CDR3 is CASSLGGTGHGNSPLHF. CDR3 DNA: TGCGCCAGCAGCTTGGGCGGGACAGGGCATGGGAATTCACCCCTCCACTTT.

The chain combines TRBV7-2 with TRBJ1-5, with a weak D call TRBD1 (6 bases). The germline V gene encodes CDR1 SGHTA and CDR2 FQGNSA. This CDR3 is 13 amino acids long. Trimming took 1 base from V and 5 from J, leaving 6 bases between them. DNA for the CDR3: TGTGCCAGCAGCTTAGAGGGGGATCAGCCCCAGCATTTT. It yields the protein CASSLEGDQPQHF.

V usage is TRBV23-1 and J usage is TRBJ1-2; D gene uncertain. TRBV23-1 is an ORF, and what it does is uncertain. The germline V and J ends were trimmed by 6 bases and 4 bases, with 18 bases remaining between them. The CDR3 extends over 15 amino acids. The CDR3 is CASSLSRGTGYGYTF. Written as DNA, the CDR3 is TGCGCCAGCAGCCTCTCCCGGGGAACGGGCTATGGCTACACCTTC.

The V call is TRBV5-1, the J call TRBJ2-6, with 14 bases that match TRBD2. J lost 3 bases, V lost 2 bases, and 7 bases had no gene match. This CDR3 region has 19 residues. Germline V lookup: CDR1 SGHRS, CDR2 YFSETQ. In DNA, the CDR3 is TGCGCCAGCAGCTTCCCGACTAGCGGGGGGGAAGGTGGGGCCAACGTCCTGACTTTC. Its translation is CASSFPTSGGEGGANVLTF.

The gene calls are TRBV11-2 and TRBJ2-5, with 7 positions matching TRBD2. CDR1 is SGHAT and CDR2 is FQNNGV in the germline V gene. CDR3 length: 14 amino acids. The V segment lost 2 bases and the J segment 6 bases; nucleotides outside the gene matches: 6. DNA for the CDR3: TGTGCCAGCAGCTTAAGACTAGCTGGAAAGACCCAGTACTTC. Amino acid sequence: CASSLRLAGKTQYF.

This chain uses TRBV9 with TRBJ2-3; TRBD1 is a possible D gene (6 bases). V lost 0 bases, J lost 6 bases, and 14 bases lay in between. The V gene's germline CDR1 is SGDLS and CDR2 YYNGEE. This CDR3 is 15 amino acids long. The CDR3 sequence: CASSVAYAQGDTQYF. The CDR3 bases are TGTGCCAGCAGCGTAGCTTACGCCCAGGGGGATACGCAGTATTTT.

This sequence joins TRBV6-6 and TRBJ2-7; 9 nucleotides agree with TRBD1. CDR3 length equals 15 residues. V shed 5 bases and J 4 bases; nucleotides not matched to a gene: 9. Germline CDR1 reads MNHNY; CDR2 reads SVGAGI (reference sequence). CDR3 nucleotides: TGTGCCAGCAGTCAACCGGGACAGGGATTATACGAGCAGTACTTC. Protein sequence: CASSQPGQGLYEQYF.

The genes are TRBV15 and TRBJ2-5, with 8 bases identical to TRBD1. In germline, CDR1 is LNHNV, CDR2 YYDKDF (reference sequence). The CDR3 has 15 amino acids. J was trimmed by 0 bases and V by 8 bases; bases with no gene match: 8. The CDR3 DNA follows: TGTGCCACCTCAGACAGGGGCCGGTACCAAGAGACCCAGTACTTC. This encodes CATSDRGRYQETQYF.

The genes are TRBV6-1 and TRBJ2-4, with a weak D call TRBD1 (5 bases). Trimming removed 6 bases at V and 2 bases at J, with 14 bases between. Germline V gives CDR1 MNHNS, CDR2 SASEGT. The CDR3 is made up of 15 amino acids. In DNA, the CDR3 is TGTGCCAGCAGGGATTTAGGGGCATCCAAAAACATTCAGTACTTC. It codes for CASRDLGASKNIQYF.

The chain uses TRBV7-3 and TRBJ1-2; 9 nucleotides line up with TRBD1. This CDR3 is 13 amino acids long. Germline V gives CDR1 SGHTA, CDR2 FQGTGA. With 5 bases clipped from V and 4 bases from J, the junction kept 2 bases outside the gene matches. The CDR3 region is CASSAGQGYGYTF. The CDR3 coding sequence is TGTGCCAGCAGCGCGGGACAGGGCTATGGCTACACCTTC.

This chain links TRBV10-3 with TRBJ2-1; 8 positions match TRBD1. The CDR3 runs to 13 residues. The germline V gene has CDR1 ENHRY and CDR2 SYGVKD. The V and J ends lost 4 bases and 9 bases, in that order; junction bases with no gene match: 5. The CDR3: CAISATGGIEQFF. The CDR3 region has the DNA TGTGCCATCAGTGCAACAGGGGGAATTGAGCAGTTCTTC.